This T cell receptor beta chain was sequenced during a study of cytomegalovirus exposure and HLA in healthy donors. Study-level results: Reportedly, diagnosis of cytomegalovirus status by the classifier showed high specificity and sensitivity.

Amplification used 60 Vbeta primers and 13 Jbeta primers. The data were produced by immunoSEQ multiplex PCR, yet TCRdb's version contains in-frame clones alone and is incomplete. The sample includes 60,000 to 70,000 clones, roughly 75% seen only once; the top ten take under 9%. With respect to this clone: Its antigen is unknown.

Germline lookup yields CDR1 SQVTM and CDR2 ANQGSEA. CDR3 size: 16 residues. Trimming cost V 3 bases and J 4 bases; bases outside gene matches: 5. The rearrangement uses TRBV29-1 and TRBJ2-2, with 13 bases identical to TRBD2. Input material: PBMCs. This receptor was taken from a man in his fifties or sixties in good health and CMV-seropositive. The CDR3 loop reads CSVEGTSGKGTGELFF. As DNA, the CDR3 is TGCAGCGTTGAGGGGACTAGCGGGAAGGGCACCGGGGAGCTGTTTTTT.